Listed below are T cell receptor beta chains from one sample, sequenced in a study of vaccination effects on CD4 cells after COVID-19. Antigens of these TCRs are unknown. Repertoires were generated with immunoSEQ multiplex PCR, while TCRdb's copy carries only in-frame clones and drops some. The sample has 45,000 to 75,000 clones; about 74% are singletons. Sequenced material: CD4+ T cells from PBMCs cultured without peptide, taken before COVID-19 vaccination. The receptors were sampled from a human donor who received a COVID-19 vaccine. The CDR3 runs from the conserved cysteine through the conserved F or W. The D gene is left open where the match is weak. Some rows mark clone size as missing; the rest say once, few, many or name a class of expanded clone.

D gene,J gene,clone size,V gene,CDR3 protein,CDR3 DNA
.,TRBJ1-5,medium-sized,TRBV10-3,CAISPGGVNQPQHF,TGTGCCATCAGCCCCGGGGGAGTGAATCAGCCCCAGCATTTT
TRBD1,TRBJ1-2,few,TRBV3-1/TRBV3-2,CASSRSGTGTNYGYTF,TGTGCCAGCAGTCGTTCCGGGACAGGGACTAACTATGGCTACACCTTC
.,TRBJ1-1,once,TRBV29-1,CSVEPRGNEAFF,TGCAGCGTTGAACCCAGGGGAAATGAAGCTTTCTTT
TRBD2,TRBJ2-3,once,TRBV5-1,CASSWDYSTDTQYF,TGCGCCAGCAGCTGGGACTATTCCACAGATACGCAGTATTTT
.,TRBJ2-6,.,TRBV18,CASSLSPGRPSGANVLTF,TGTGCCAGCTCACTCTCTCCGGGACGGCCATCTGGGGCCAACGTCCTGACTTTC
.,TRBJ2-2,.,TRBV2,CASRGQLTNTGELFF,TGTGCCAGCAGGGGGCAGCTCACGAACACCGGGGAGCTGTTTTTT
TRBD1,TRBJ1-1,.,TRBV18,CASSPRQGARAPPMNTEAFF,TGTGCCAGCTCACCACGACAGGGGGCCAGGGCGCCGCCTATGAACACTGAAGCTTTCTTT
.,TRBJ2-3,few,TRBV6-6,CASSDPRATDTQYF,TGTGCCAGCAGTGACCCCAGGGCCACAGATACGCAGTATTTT
.,TRBJ2-5,.,TRBV5-4,CASSSRDSQETQYF,TGTGCCAGCAGCTCTCGGGACTCACAAGAGACCCAGTACTTC
.,TRBJ2-1,.,TRBV30,CAWAGALNSYNEQFF,TGTGCCTGGGCGGGGGCCCTAAACTCCTACAATGAGCAGTTCTTC
TRBD1,TRBJ2-6,.,TRBV5-1,CASSHGTATSGANVLTF,TGCGCCAGCAGCCACGGGACAGCCACCTCTGGGGCCAACGTCCTGACTTTC
.,TRBJ1-3,.,TRBV24-1,CATSDGLASGNTIYF,TGTGCCACCAGTGATGGCCTAGCCTCTGGAAACACCATATATTTT
TRBD1,TRBJ2-6,.,TRBV10-3,CAISEGLGARGTGANVLTF,TGTGCCATCAGTGAAGGTTTGGGGGCCAGGGGGACTGGGGCCAACGTCCTGACTTTC
.,TRBJ2-5,.,TRBV7-2,CASSLVGSQETQYF,TGTGCCAGCAGCTTAGTCGGCAGCCAAGAGACCCAGTACTTC
.,TRBJ2-3,.,TRBV5-1,CASSIDTDTQYF,TGCGCCAGCAGTATAGACACAGATACGCAGTATTTT
TRBD1,TRBJ1-1,.,TRBV12-5,CASGLGTGLRAEAFF,TGTGCTAGTGGTTTGGGGACAGGGCTTAGGGCTGAAGCTTTCTTT
TRBD2,TRBJ2-3,.,TRBV30,CAWSATSGGRSGTDTQYF,TGTGCCTGGAGCGCGACTAGCGGGGGGCGCTCTGGCACAGATACGCAGTATTTT
.,TRBJ1-3,.,TRBV12-5,CASGLVGRSGNTIYF,TGTGCTAGTGGTTTGGTAGGGCGTTCTGGAAACACCATATATTTT
.,TRBJ2-1,.,TRBV10-1,CASSERASGEQFF,TGCGCCAGCAGTGAAAGGGCTAGTGGTGAGCAGTTCTTC
TRBD1,TRBJ1-6,.,TRBV5-5,CASSSPTGDFYNSPLHF,TGTGCCAGCAGCTCGCCGACAGGGGATTTCTATAATTCACCCCTCCACTTT
TRBD2,TRBJ2-2,.,TRBV24-1,CATSWGGLSGELFF,TGTGCCACCAGTTGGGGGGGTCTAAGCGGGGAGCTGTTTTTT
.,TRBJ2-3,.,TRBV11-1,CASSRRQLVSDTQYF,TGTGCCAGCAGCCGCCGACAACTAGTATCAGATACGCAGTATTTT
.,TRBJ1-4,.,TRBV6-5,CASSLDPLGEKLFF,TGTGCCAGCAGTTTGGACCCCCTCGGTGAAAAACTGTTTTTT